This T cell receptor beta chain was identified during a study of blood T cells in healthy people across ages. This clonotype turned up a few times. Germline CDR1 and CDR2: ENHRY and SYGVKD. The V end lost 2 bases, the J end lost 4 bases, and 13 bases lay between the germline ends. This CDR3 contains 15 residues. A second PCR of 7 to 11 cycles used a sample-barcoded 5' primer and a J-beta primer mix. The study obtained at least 3 million CDR3-containing paired-end reads from every sample. MiXCR was run by TCRdb on the 5' RACE reads, yielding one entry per CDR3 protein. Among roughly 1.5 million distinct CDR3 sequences listed, 40% to 45% were seen once.

The chain joins TRBV10-3 to TRBJ2-3, with D possibly TRBD2 on 5 matching bases. This TCR was sampled from a woman under 30 in good health. The specimen sequenced was blood. This CDR3 reads CAISEEGGFADTQYF. In DNA form, the CDR3 reads TGTGCCATCAGTGAGGAAGGCGGGTTCGCAGATACGCAGTATTTT.